This record concerns one TCR beta chain sequence. Its matching antigen is unknown. This sample was included in a study of graft-versus-host responses after intestinal transplantation. Study-wide background: In this cohort, recipients had multivisceral, liver-intestinal, or isolated intestinal transplants. Following induction with anti-thymocyte globulin, all recipients were given tacrolimus and steroids for approximately three years. Overall study results and limits: GvH clones surfaced in recipient marrow, some emerging earlier in ileum or blood. There was an association between peak levels of circulating GvH clones and early post-transplant HvG declines.

This CDR3 contains 14 residues. With 3 bases clipped from V and 4 bases from J, the junction kept 4 bases outside the gene matches. Germline V gives CDR1 SGDLS, CDR2 YYNGEE. The repertoire was sequenced with immunoSEQ multiplex PCR; TCRdb's copy has only in-frame clones and lacks some. The sample has 84,000 or so clones; 80% to 95% are singletons. This clonotype was sampled from a human donor who received an intestinal transplant. This chain joins TRBV9 and TRBJ2-5; 9 nucleotides line up with TRBD1. This material consisted of unstimulated CD4+ T cells sorted from spleen or lymph node cells, taken before intestinal transplant. The CDR3 sequence is CASSERQGVETQYF. CDR3 in DNA: TGTGCCAGCAGCGAGAGACAGGGGGTAGAGACCCAGTACTTC.